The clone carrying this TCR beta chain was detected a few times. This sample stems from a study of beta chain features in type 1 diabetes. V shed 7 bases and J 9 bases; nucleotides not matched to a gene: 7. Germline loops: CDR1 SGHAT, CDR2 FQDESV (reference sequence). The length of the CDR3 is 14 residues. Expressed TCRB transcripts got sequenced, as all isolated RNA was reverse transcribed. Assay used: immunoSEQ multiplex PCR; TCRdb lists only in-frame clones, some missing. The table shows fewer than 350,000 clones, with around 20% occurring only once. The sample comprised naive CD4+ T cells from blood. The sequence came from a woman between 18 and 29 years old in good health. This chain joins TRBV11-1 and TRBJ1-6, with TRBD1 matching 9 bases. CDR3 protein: CASTGTGRISPLHF. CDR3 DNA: TGTGCCAGCACCGGGACAGGGAGAATTTCACCCCTCCACTTT.